This T cell receptor beta chain came from a study of OX40 agonist ivuxolimab in advanced cancers. Turning to the overall study: Ivuxolimab, which targeted the costimulatory receptor OX40 (CD134), was an agonistic, fully human IgG2 monoclonal antibody. Intravenous ivuxolimab was administered to patients every 2 weeks at six dose levels: 0.01, 0.1, 0.3, 1.5, 3 and 10 mg/kg. Of the 50 or so patients in dose escalation, 19 had hepatocellular carcinoma, some 15 had melanoma, 9 had renal cell carcinoma and 9 had head and neck cancer. In the dose-escalation cohort, nearly 85% of patients were male, and the mean age was approximately 60 years with a range of roughly 23 to 90. Patients were allowed to have had prior anti-PD-1, anti-PD-L1 or anti-CTLA-4 therapy, and approximately 43% of the dose-escalation patients had previously received checkpoint inhibitors. Three dose-escalation patients achieved partial responses, one with hepatocellular carcinoma and two with cutaneous melanoma. Peripheral TCRbeta sequencing was intended to test whether TCR sequence diversity was altered and clonal T-cell expansion was caused by ivuxolimab. The paper covers the monotherapy dose-escalation part of the phase I ivuxolimab trial, which included N of about 50 patients.

The trial excluded patients who had a history of autoimmune disease or were on systemic immunosuppression. Peripheral blood for TCR sequencing was collected from all dose cohorts at baseline, on cycle 4 day 1, and on cycle 7 day 1. The samples were taken from a phase I, first-in-human, multicenter, open-label dose-escalation trial of ivuxolimab. Adults with locally advanced or metastatic melanoma, renal cell carcinoma, hepatocellular carcinoma or head and neck squamous cell carcinoma were enrolled in the trial. Before TCR sequencing, CD4+ T cells and CD8+ T cells were sorted from peripheral blood as separate populations. Genomic DNA was isolated from the sorted cells so that the TCRbeta CDR3 region could be sequenced. TCRbeta CDR3 regions were sequenced using the immunoSEQ Assay. This is the immuneACCESS table as TCRdb keeps it, with only in-frame sequences that have V and J called. A part of the clones is gone; compared with another copy, unresolved V genes explain less than half, and the rest is unexplained. Across this sample there are tens of thousands of clones, with roughly nine tenths seen only once. The top ten constitute 0.85% to 1.4% of the sample.

Notes on this clone: The antigen it recognizes is unknown. Nothing much larger sits one base from this clone, and base qualities are not available.

The full study reports these points: On average, CD8+ T cells showed more expanded clones than CD4+ T cells after ivuxolimab. The antigen specificity of the peripheral T cells that underwent clonal expansion was not determined. At doses from 0.1 to 3.0 mg/kg, clonal expansion was seen in both CD4+ and CD8+ blood T cells between baseline and week 6. Low levels of normalized T-cell clonal expansion were also shown by some nonresponding patients. In partial responders in the 0.1-3.0 mg/kg groups, normalized peripheral clonal expansion was found to be among the lowest, especially among CD8+ T cells.

The junction carries 9 bases between V and J, which are trimmed by 8 bases and 4 bases respectively. The CDR3 has 13 amino acids, counting the end cysteine and phenylalanine. The entry retains the CDR3 DNA only, 39 bases that are in frame from base 1. The CDR1 and CDR2 encoded by the germline V gene are SNHLY and FYNNEI. The rearrangement combines TRBV2 with TRBJ2-6; the D gene could be either TRBD1 or TRBD2, each agreeing at 5 bases. The sequenced sample was CD4+ or CD8+ T cells sorted from blood, obtained in a trial of the OX40 agonist ivuxolimab. The sequence was obtained from an adult with an advanced solid tumor such as melanoma, head and neck, liver or kidney cancer. The CDR3 here reads CASAGTGANVLTF. The DNA is as follows: TGTGCCAGCGCAGGGACCGGGGCCAACGTCCTGACTTTC.